One and the same sample provided the 18 T cell receptor beta chains below, sequenced in a study of CD8 T cells in ankylosing spondylitis (TCRdb year 2017). Points the paper makes about the study in general: Blood from ankylosing spondylitis patients appeared to be characterized by a TCR beta motif composed of several highly homologous amino acid variants.

No antigens are known for them. Library method: 5' RACE. For sequencing, an Illumina HiSeq 2500 was employed. TCRdb reprocessing: public reads trimmed at Q25 with fastp, clones called with MiXCR, in-frame beta chains kept. Every entry covers one CDR3 protein and lists the most common genes and DNA from its rows. For this sample there are some 220,000 distinct CDR3 sequences; 6% to 8.5% appear just once. The leading ten clones occupy 14% of the sample. Sequenced input: blood, either unsorted or a sorted T cell fraction (not recorded which). Receptors originate from a male donor with ankylosing spondylitis.

In its sample, this clonotype was seen many times. The chain uses TRBV27 and TRBJ2-2; D uncertain. The CDR3 covers 16 residues. CDR1 is MNHEY, CDR2 SMNVEV, per germline (reference sequence). V lost 2 bases and J 0 bases, leaving 10 bases between the germline ends. CDR3 sequence reads: CASSLSKGPNTGELFF. The CDR3 DNA sequence: TGTGCCAGCAGTTTAAGTAAGGGTCCGAACACCGGGGAGCTGTTTTTT.

This clonotype occurred many times. The chain is built from TRBV12-3 or TRBV12-4 and TRBJ1-2, with D possibly being TRBD1 (6 bases). This CDR3 contains 13 residues. The ends were cut back, 6 bases at V and 2 bases at J, with 10 bases in the middle. In DNA form, the CDR3 reads TGTGCCAGCAGAACAAGGGGGAACTATGGCTACACCTTC. It is translated as CASRTRGNYGYTF.

This clonotype came up many times. The chain employs TRBV12-3 or TRBV12-4 and TRBJ2-1; no clear D gene. The CDR3 length is 13 residues. The V end lost 2 bases, the J end lost 7 bases, and 9 bases lay between the germline ends. This CDR3 reads CASSLNRWNEQFF. The DNA for the CDR3 is TGTGCCAGCAGTTTAAATCGTTGGAATGAGCAGTTCTTC.

In this sample, this clonotype is medium-sized. The CDR3 loop reads CASSGELAGGPYEQYF. CDR3 nucleotides: TGTGCCAGCAGTGGAGAACTAGCGGGGGGCCCCTACGAGCAGTACTTC. The gene calls are TRBV2 and TRBJ2-7, with 12 positions matching TRBD2. Germline V lookup: CDR1 SNHLY, CDR2 FYNNEI. The length of the CDR3 is 16 residues. J was trimmed by 2 bases and V by 4 bases; bases with no gene match: 6. Together with reference TRBV2 and TRBJ2-7, the CDR3 gives the full variable domain: EPEVTQTPSHQVTQMGQEVILRCVPISNHLYFYWYRQILGQKVEFLVSFYNNEISEKSEIFDDQFSVERPDGSNFTLKIRSTKLEDSAMYFCASSGELAGGPYEQYFGPGTRLTVT.

This clonotype was seen many times. This rearrangement joins TRBV29-1 to TRBJ2-1; D unclear. Germline V gene lookup returns CDR1 SQVTM and CDR2 ANQGSEA. CDR3 size: 14 residues. V dropped 1 base and J dropped 0 bases, with 7 bases sitting between them. The CDR3 loop is CSVEGRISYNEQFF. CDR3 nucleotides: TGCAGCGTTGAAGGCCGGATCTCCTACAATGAGCAGTTCTTC.

In its sample, this clonotype was seen many times. This chain joins TRBV27 and TRBJ1-5; D unresolved. This CDR3 contains 15 residues. The germline V gene has CDR1 MNHEY and CDR2 SMNVEV (reference sequence). V was trimmed by 6 bases and J by 1 base, leaving 13 bases between them. The CDR3 loop is CASRTMGLSNQPQHF. In DNA, the CDR3 is TGTGCCAGCAGAACCATGGGGTTAAGCAATCAGCCCCAGCATTTT.

V is TRBV7-9 and J is TRBJ2-7; D is uncertain. The ends were cut back, 5 bases at V and 2 bases at J, with 10 bases in the middle. The V gene's germline CDR1 is SEHNR and CDR2 FQNEAQ (reference sequence). There are 13 residues in the CDR3. CDR3 amino acids: CASSPKETYEQYF. CDR3 nucleotide sequence: TGTGCCAGCAGCCCTAAAGAGACCTACGAGCAGTACTTC.

This clonotype was detected ten times or more. J is TRBJ2-7 and V is TRBV7-9; no reliable D call. CDR1 is SEHNR and CDR2 is FQNEAQ in the germline V gene (reference sequence). There are 13 residues in the CDR3. The ends were cut back, 5 bases at V and 3 bases at J, with 11 bases in the middle. The CDR3 coding sequence is TGTGCCAGCAGCCCAGCCAGCTTCTACGAGCAGTACTTC. This translates into CASSPASFYEQYF.

In this sample, this clonotype turned up many times. The chain uses TRBV12-3 or TRBV12-4 and TRBJ2-1; 10 bases are shared with TRBD2. The CDR3 totals 18 residues. V dropped 1 base and J dropped 1; count of bases not matched to a gene: 7. CDR3 loop: CASSLGSGGAWSYNEQFF. The CDR3 DNA reads TGTGCCAGCAGTTTAGGAAGCGGGGGGGCCTGGTCCTACAATGAGCAGTTCTTC.

This clonotype was seen a handful of times. The chain uses TRBV29-1 and TRBJ1-2, with 8 bases that match TRBD1. This CDR3 spans 15 amino acids. Germline-derived CDR1 and CDR2 are SQVTM and ANQGSEA. V trimming: 0 bases; J trimming: 3 bases; junction bases outside the gene matches: 6. The CDR3 DNA is TGCAGCGTTGAAGACCCAATACAGGGGGACTATGGCTACACCTTC. Protein product: CSVEDPIQGDYGYTF. The full variable domain, its missing parts supplied by reference TRBV29-1 and TRBJ1-2, is SAVISQKPSRDICQRGTSLTIQCQVDSQVTMMFWYRQQPGQSLTLIATANQGSEATYESGFVIDKFPISRPNLTFSTLTVSNMSPEDSSIYLCSVEDPIQGDYGYTFGSGTRLTVV.

This clonotype appeared a few times. The rearrangement joins TRBV19 to TRBJ1-5; TRBD1 agrees at 8 bases. With 9 bases clipped from V and 3 bases from J, the junction kept 10 bases outside the gene matches. The V gene's germline CDR1 is LNHDA and CDR2 SQIVND (reference sequence). CDR3 length equals 15 residues. The CDR3 here is CASRISGGANQPQHF. Here the CDR3 DNA reads TGTGCCAGCAGGATATCAGGGGGCGCCAATCAGCCCCAGCATTTT.

This clonotype has a count of ten or more. The gene calls are TRBV7-9 and TRBJ2-7; a possible D gene is TRBD1 (5 bases). Germline loops: CDR1 SEHNR, CDR2 FQNEAQ (reference sequence). The CDR3 runs 13 residues. The V gene lost 4 bases and the J gene lost 6 bases, with 13 bases spanning the gap. This chain's CDR3 is CASSSTGRAEQYF. DNA of the CDR3: TGTGCCAGCAGCTCTACAGGCCGGGCCGAGCAGTACTTC.

This clonotype showed up just a few times. The genes are TRBV12-3 or TRBV12-4 and TRBJ1-5; 9 bases fit TRBD1. The CDR3 is 18 residues long. V shed 4 bases, J shed 0 bases, and the junction held 10 bases outside the gene matches. The CDR3 spells CASSSYRGLSASNQPQHF. The CDR3 DNA follows: TGTGCCAGCAGTTCGTACAGGGGGCTGTCCGCTAGCAATCAGCCCCAGCATTTT.

The chain employs TRBV7-9 and TRBJ2-5; D is unresolved. Trimming cost V 8 bases and J 2 bases, with 6 bases left between them. CDR1 and CDR2 from the germline V gene are SEHNR and FQNEAQ (reference sequence). This CDR3 spans 11 amino acids. CDR3 sequence (DNA): TGTGCCAGCCGTTTACAAGAGACCCAGTACTTC. Translated: CASRLQETQYF. The whole variable domain, filled in from reference TRBV7-9 and TRBJ2-5, reads DTGVSQNPRHKITKRGQNVTFRCDPISEHNRLYWYRQTLGQGPEFLTYFQNEAQLEKSRLLSDRFSAERPKGSFSTLEIQRTEQGDSAMYLCASRLQETQYFGPGTRLLVL.

This clonotype occurred a few times. The J gene is TRBJ2-7, the V gene TRBV7-2; D is unclear. Germline V CDR1 and CDR2: SGHTA, FQGNSA. V was shortened by 8 bases and J by 2 bases, with 19 bases between the two germline ends. The length of the CDR3 is 15 residues. CDR3 amino acids: CASCLIRNPTYEQYF. The CDR3 region has the DNA TGTGCCAGCTGTCTAATCCGGAATCCGACCTACGAGCAGTACTTC.

This clonotype was picked up many times. This chain joins TRBV5-1 and TRBJ2-1; D not certain. The CDR3 loop spans 16 amino acids. CDR1 is SGHRS, CDR2 YFSETQ, per germline. Trimming took off 5 bases at V and 0 bases at J, with 15 bases between the two ends. The CDR3 DNA sequence: TGCGCCAGCAGTATTCCGATCGTTAGCTCCTACAATGAGCAGTTCTTC. Residues: CASSIPIVSSYNEQFF.

The chain uses TRBV6-2 or TRBV6-3 and TRBJ1-5, with no clear D. The CDR3 runs 15 residues. Germline V CDR1 and CDR2: MNHEY, SVGEGT. Trimming stripped 0 bases from V and 0 bases from J, with 6 bases between. CDR3 nucleotides: TGTGCCAGCAGTTACTCTATGGATAGCAATCAGCCCCAGCATTTT. It codes for CASSYSMDSNQPQHF.

This chain uses TRBV18 with TRBJ1-6; 9 nucleotides line up with TRBD1. V gave up 3 bases and J gave up 2 bases; unmatched junction bases: 2. Germline CDR1 and CDR2: KGHSH and LQKENI. This CDR3 is built from 16 residues. The CDR3 coding sequence is TGTGCCAGCTCACCGGGACAGGGAGCCTATAATTCACCCCTCCACTTT. It is translated as CASSPGQGAYNSPLHF.